Following are 2 T cell receptor beta chains from one sample sequenced in a study of blood T cell repertoires in COVID-19. TCRdb keeps only in-frame clones here, not all; method: immunoSEQ multiplex PCR. The data show roughly 150,000 clones, 65% to 90% seen once. Sequenced: peripheral blood. These receptors all come from a woman aged 45-65 years with acute or convalescent COVID-19.

The chain combines TRBV29-1 with TRBJ1-2; no firm D call. The CDR3 is 12 residues long. The ends were cut back, 7 bases at V and 6 bases at J, with 15 bases in the middle. The germline CDR1 and CDR2 sequences are SQVTM and ANQGSEA. The CDR3 loop reads CSANGGSHGYTF. The CDR3 nucleotides are TGCAGCGCCAATGGAGGATCCCATGGCTACACCTTC.

This chain links TRBV12-3 or TRBV12-4 with TRBJ1-3; D gene uncertain. V shed 6 bases and J shed 0 bases, with 6 bases lying between them. There are 13 residues in the CDR3. Here the CDR3 DNA reads TGTGCCAGCAGCGGACTCTCTGGAAACACCATATATTTT. Translated: CASSGLSGNTIYF.